Detailed here is one T cell receptor (beta chain). Its antigen is undetermined. It was template switching that added a universal primer site, and there were unique molecular identifiers on the cDNA. TCRdb re-derived calls from the 5' RACE reads in MiXCR, one entry per CDR3 protein. The sample shows about 330,000 distinct CDR3 sequences, around an eighth of them seen only once. CDR3 size: 14 residues. Trimming removed 8 bases from V and 1 base from J; junction bases left unmatched: 6. This sample stems from a study of identical twins. Overall study findings and caveats: Twin pairs had excess sharing that was weaker in beta out-of-frame sequences. With abundant cord blood beta clonotypes, insertions were fewer; memory repertoires showed no such pattern. Partly confounded zero-insertion analyses could result from invariant MAIT and iNKT cells.

The data were also submitted as part of a second study, on yellow fever vaccine responses in identical twins.

What was sequenced was CD8+ T cells sorted from blood. This chain connects TRBV12-3 or TRBV12-4 to TRBJ1-2, with TRBD1 identical over 8 bases. The TCR was taken from a woman aged 18-35 years in good health. This CDR3 is CASGTGGNNYGYTF. The CDR3 DNA follows: TGTGCCAGCGGAACAGGGGGGAATAACTATGGCTACACCTTC.